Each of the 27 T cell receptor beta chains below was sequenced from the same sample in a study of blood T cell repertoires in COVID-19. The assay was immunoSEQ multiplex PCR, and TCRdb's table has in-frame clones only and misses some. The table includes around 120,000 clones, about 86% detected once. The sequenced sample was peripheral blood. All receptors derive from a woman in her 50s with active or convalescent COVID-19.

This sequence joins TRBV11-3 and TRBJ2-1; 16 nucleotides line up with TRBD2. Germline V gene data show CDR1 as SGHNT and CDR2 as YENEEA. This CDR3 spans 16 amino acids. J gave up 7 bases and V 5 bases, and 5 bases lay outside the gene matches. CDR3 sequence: CASSPGLAGGPNEQFF. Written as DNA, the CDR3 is TGTGCCAGCAGCCCGGGACTAGCGGGAGGGCCGAATGAGCAGTTCTTC.

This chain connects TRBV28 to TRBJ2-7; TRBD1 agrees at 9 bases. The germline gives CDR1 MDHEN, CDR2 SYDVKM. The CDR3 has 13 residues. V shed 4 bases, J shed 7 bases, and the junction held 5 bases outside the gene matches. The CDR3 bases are TGTGCCAGCAGTTCTGGACAGGGGAGAGAGCAGTACTTC. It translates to CASSSGQGREQYF. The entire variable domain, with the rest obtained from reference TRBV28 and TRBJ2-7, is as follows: DVKVTQSSRYLVKRTGEKVFLECVQDMDHENMFWYRQDPGLGLRLIYFSYDVKMKEKGDIPEGYSVSREKKERFSLILESASTNQTSMYLCASSSGQGREQYFGPGTRLTVT.

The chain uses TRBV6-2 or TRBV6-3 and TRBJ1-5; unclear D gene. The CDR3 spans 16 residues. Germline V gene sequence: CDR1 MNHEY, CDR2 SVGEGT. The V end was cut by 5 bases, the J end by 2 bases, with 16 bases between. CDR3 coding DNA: TGTGCCAGCAGTCATTCGTCTATCGAGGGCAATCAGCCCCAGCATTTT. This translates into CASSHSSIEGNQPQHF.

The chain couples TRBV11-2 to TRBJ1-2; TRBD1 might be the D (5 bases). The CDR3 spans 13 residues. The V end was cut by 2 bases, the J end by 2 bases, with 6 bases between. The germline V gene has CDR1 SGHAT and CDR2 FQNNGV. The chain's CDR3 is CASSLRGNYGYTF. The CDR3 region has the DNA TGTGCCAGCAGCTTACGGGGGAACTATGGCTACACCTTC.

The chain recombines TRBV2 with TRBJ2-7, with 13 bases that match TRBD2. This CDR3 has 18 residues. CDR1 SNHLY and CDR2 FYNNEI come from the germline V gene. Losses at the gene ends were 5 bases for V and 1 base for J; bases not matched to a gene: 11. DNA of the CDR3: TGTGCCAGCAGTAAAGGGACTAGCGGGAACGCCTTTTCCTACGAGCAGTACTTC. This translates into CASSKGTSGNAFSYEQYF.

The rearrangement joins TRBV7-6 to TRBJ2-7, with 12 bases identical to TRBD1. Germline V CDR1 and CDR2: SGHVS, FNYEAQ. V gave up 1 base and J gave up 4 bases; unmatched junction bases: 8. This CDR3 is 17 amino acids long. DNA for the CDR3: TGTGCCAGCAGCTTAGAGGGGGGACAGGGGGCGCGATACGAGCAGTACTTC. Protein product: CASSLEGGQGARYEQYF.

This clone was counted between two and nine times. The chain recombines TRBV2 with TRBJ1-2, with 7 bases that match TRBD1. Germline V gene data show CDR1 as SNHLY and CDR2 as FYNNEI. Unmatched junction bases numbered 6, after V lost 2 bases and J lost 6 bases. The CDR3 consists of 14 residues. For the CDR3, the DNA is TGTGCCAGCAGTGAAAGCGCAGGGGGTGATGGCTACACCTTC. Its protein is CASSESAGGDGYTF.

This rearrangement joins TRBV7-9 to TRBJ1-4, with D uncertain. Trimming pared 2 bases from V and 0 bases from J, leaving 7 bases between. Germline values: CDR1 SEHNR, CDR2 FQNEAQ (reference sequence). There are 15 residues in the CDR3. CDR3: CASSLFGPTNEKLFF. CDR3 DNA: TGTGCCAGCAGCTTATTTGGGCCAACTAATGAAAAACTGTTTTTT.

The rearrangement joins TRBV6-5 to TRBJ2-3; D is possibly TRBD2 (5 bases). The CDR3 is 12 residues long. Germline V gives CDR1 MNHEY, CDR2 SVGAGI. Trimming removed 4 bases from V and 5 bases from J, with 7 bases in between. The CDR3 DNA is TGTGCCAGCAGTTTCGCGGGAGATACGCAGTATTTT. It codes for CASSFAGDTQYF.

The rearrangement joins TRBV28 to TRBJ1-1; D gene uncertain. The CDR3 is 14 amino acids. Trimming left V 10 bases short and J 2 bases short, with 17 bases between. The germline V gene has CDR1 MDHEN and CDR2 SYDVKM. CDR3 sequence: CAIKSEALNTEAFF. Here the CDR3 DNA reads TGTGCCATCAAATCAGAGGCCTTAAACACTGAAGCTTTCTTT.

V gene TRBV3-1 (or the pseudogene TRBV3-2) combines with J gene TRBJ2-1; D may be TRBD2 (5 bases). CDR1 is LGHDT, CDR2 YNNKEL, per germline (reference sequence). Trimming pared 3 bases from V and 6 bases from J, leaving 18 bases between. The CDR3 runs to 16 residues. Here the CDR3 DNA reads TGTGCCAGCAGCCACTTCGGACTCCGTGCCGCCAATGAGCAGTTCTTC. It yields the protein CASSHFGLRAANEQFF.

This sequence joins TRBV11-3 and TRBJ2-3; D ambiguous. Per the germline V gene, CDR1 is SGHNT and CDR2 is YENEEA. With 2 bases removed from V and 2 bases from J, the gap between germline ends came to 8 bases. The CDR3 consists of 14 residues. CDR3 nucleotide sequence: TGTGCCAGCAGCTTATTTACTGACACAGATACGCAGTATTTT. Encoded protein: CASSLFTDTDTQYF.

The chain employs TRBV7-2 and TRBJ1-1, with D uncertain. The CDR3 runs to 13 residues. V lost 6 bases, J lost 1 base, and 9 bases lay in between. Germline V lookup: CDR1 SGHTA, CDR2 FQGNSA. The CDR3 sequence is CASSLRGNTEAFF. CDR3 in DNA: TGTGCCAGCAGTCTGAGAGGGAACACTGAAGCTTTCTTT.

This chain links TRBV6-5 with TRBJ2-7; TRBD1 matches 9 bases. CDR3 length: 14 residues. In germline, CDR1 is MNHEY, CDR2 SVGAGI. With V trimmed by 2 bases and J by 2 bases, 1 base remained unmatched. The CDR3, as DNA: TGTGCCAGCAGTTACGGGACAGGGACCTACGAGCAGTACTTC. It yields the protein CASSYGTGTYEQYF.

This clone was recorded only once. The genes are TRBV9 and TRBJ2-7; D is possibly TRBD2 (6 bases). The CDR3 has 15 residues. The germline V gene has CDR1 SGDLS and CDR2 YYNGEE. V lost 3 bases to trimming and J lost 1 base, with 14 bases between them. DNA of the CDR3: TGTGCCAGCAGCGGTACCGGGAGTCTGTCCTACGAGCAGTACTTC. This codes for CASSGTGSLSYEQYF.

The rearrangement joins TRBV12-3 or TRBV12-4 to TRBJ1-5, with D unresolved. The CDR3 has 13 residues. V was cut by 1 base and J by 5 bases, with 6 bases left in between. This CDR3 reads CASSLGSDQPQHF. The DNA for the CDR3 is TGTGCCAGCAGTTTAGGTTCCGATCAGCCCCAGCATTTT.

The CDR3 protein is CASSFPTSGRNTGELFF. In DNA form, the CDR3 reads TGTGCCAGCAGTTTCCCGACTAGCGGGAGGAACACCGGGGAGCTGTTTTTT. The chain couples TRBV11-2 to TRBJ2-2; TRBD2 matches 12 bases. The CDR3 runs 17 residues. Germline V gene sequence: CDR1 SGHAT, CDR2 FQNNGV. The V gene end was trimmed by 6 bases and the J gene end by 1 base; junction bases not matched to a gene: 6.

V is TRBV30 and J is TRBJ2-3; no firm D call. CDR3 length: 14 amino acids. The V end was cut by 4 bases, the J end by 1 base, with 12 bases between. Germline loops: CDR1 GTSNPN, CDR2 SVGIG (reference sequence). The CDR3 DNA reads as TGTGCCTGGATCCCTCTCCGGGGCACAGATACGCAGTATTTT. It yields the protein CAWIPLRGTDTQYF.

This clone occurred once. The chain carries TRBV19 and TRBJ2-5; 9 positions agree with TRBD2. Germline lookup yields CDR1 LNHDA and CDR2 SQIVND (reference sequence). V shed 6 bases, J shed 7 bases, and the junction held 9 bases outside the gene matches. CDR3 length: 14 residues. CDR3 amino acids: CASSLSGGGVTQYF. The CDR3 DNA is TGTGCCAGTAGCCTTAGCGGGGGTGGTGTGACCCAGTACTTC.

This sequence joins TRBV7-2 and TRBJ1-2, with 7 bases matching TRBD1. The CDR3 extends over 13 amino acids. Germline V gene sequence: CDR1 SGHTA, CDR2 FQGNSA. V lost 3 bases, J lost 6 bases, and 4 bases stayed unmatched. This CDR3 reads CASSFGTADGYTF. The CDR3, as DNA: TGTGCCAGCAGCTTTGGGACAGCGGATGGCTACACCTTC.

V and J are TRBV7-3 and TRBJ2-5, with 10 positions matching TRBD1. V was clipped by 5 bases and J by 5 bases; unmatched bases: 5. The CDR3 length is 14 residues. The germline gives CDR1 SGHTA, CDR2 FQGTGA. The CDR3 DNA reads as TGTGCCAGCAGCCGGACAGGGGGAGTCGAGACCCAGTACTTC. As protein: CASSRTGGVETQYF.

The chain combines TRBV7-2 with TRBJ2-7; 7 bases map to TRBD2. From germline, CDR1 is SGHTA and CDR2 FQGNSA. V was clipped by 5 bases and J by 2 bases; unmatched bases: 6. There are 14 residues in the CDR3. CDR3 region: CASSRMGTTYEQYF. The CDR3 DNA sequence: TGTGCCAGCAGCCGGATGGGGACTACCTACGAGCAGTACTTC.

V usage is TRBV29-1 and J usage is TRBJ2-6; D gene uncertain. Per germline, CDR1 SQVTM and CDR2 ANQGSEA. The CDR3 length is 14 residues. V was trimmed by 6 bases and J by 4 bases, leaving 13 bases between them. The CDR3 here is CSVVASLGANVLTF. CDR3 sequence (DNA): TGCAGCGTCGTAGCTAGTTTGGGGGCCAACGTCCTGACTTTC.

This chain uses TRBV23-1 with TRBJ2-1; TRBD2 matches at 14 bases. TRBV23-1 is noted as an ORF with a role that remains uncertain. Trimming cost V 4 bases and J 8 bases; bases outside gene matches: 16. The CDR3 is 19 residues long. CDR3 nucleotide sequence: TGCGCCAGCAGTCCCTGGACTAGCGGGAGGCTTAATTCCGACGATGAGCAGTTCTTC. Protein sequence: CASSPWTSGRLNSDDEQFF.

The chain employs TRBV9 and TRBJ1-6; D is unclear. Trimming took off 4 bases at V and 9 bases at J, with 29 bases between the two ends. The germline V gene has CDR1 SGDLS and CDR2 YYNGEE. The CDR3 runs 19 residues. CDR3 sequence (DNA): TGTGCCAGCAGCACCCACTCTACCGGGTCAGAGACTTTTGTTTCACCCCTCCACTTT. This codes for CASSTHSTGSETFVSPLHF.

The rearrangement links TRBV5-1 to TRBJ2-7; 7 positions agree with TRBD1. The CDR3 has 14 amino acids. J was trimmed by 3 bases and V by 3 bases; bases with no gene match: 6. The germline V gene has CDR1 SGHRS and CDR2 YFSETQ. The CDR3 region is CASSSRQGRYEQYF. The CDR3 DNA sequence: TGCGCCAGCAGCTCGCGACAGGGACGCTACGAGCAGTACTTC.

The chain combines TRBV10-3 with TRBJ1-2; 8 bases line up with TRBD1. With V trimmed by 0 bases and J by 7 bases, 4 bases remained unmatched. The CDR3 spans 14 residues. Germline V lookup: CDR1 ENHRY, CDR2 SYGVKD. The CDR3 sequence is CAISESRDRGGYTF. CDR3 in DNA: TGTGCCATCAGTGAGTCCCGAGACAGGGGTGGCTACACCTTC.